The T cell receptor beta chain described here comes from a study of cytomegalovirus exposure and HLA in healthy donors. Regarding the study as a whole: In terms of immune exposure information, only CMV serostatus was available.

Germline CDR1 is MDHEN and CDR2 is SYDVKM. Trimming left V 6 bases short and J 8 bases short, with 14 bases between. This CDR3 region has 13 residues. Regarding this clone: The antigen is unknown.

Primers included in the PCR were 60 Vbeta and 13 Jbeta primers. The table came from immunoSEQ multiplex PCR; TCRdb's copy has only in-frame clones and leaves some out. The sample contains fewer than 250,000 clones, around 80% of which appear only once. The genes are TRBV28 and TRBJ2-1, with a weak D call TRBD1 (6 bases). This TCR came from a man aged 25-45 years in good health and CMV-seronegative. Material for sequencing was PBMCs. CDR3 amino acids: CASSLQGRDEQFF. The DNA for the CDR3 is TGTGCCAGCAGCCTACAGGGCCGGGATGAGCAGTTCTTC.